The following is a TCR beta chain sequence with its context. This record belongs to a study of blood T cell repertoires in COVID-19. Study context: PBMCs, B-cell-depleted T cells, or T cells provided the cDNA or gDNA that made up the material.

In the source study's methods: Estimation of nucleated cell counts was performed using reference gene primer amplification. The method was immunoSEQ multiplex PCR; TCRdb's version includes in-frame clones alone and lacks a portion of them. The V and J calls and the clone size are those of that table, but D and trimming were determined from the DNA. This repertoire shows around 100,000 clones, around 80% found once; its top ten account for 0.8% to 1%. V lost 1 base and J 0 bases, leaving 7 bases between the germline ends. The CDR3 contains 14 residues. Germline-derived CDR1 and CDR2 are GTSNPN and SVGIG (reference sequence).

The sequence derives from a woman in her 70s with acute or convalescent COVID-19. The material sequenced was peripheral blood. The chain links TRBV30 to TRBJ1-3, with D unclear. CDR3 protein: CAWSGRGSGNTIYF. In nucleotides, the CDR3 is TGTGCCTGGAGTGGCAGAGGCTCTGGAAACACCATATATTTT.